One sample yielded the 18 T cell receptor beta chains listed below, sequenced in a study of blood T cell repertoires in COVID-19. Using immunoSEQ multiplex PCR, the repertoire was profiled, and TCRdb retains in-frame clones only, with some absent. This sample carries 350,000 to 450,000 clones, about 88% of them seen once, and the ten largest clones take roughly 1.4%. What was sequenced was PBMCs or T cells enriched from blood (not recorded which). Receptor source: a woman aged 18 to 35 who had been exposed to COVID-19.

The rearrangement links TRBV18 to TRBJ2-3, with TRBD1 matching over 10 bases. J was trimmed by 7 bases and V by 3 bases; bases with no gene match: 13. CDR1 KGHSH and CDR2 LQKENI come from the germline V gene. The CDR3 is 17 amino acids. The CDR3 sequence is CASSPRQGAQTTHTQYF. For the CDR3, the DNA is TGTGCCAGCTCACCCCGACAGGGGGCGCAGACAACCCATACGCAGTATTTT. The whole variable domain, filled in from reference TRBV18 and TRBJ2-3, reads NAGVMQNPRHLVRRRGQEARLRCSPMKGHSHVYWYRQLPEEGLKFMVYLQKENIIDESGMPKERFSAEFPKEGPSILRIQQVVRGDSAAYFCASSPRQGAQTTHTQYFGPGTRLTVL.

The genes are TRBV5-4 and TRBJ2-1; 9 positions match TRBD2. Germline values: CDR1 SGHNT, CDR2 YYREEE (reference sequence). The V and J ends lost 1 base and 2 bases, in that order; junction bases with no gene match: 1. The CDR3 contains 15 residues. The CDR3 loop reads CASSLSGRTYNEQFF. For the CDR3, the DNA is TGTGCCAGCAGCTTGAGCGGGAGGACCTACAATGAGCAGTTCTTC.

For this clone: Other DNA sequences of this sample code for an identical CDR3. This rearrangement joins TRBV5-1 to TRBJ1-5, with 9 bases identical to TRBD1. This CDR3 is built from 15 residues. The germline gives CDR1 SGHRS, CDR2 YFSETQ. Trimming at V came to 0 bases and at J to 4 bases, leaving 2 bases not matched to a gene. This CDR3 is CASSLGQGGNQPQHF. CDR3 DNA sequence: TGCGCCAGCAGCTTGGGACAGGGGGGTAATCAGCCCCAGCATTTT.

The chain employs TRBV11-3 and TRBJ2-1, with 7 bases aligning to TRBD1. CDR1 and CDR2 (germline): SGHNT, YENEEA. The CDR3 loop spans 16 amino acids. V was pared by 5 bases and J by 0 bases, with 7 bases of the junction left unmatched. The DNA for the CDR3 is TGTGCCAGCAGCCGAACGGGACAGACCTCCTACAATGAGCAGTTCTTC. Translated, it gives CASSRTGQTSYNEQFF.

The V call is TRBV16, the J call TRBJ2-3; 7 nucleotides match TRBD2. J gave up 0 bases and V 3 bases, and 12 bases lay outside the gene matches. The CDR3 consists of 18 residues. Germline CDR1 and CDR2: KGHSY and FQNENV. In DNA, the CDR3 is TGTGCCAGCAGCCAGATGGCTATTGGAGCGGGGAGCACAGATACGCAGTATTTT. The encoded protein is CASSQMAIGAGSTDTQYF.

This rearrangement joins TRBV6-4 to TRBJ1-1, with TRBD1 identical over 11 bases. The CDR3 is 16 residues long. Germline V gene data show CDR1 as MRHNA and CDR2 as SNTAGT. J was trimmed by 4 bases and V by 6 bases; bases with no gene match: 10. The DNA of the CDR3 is TGTGCCAGCAGGGAGGGACAGGGGGAGGCCCCCACTGAAGCTTTCTTT. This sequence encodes CASREGQGEAPTEAFF.

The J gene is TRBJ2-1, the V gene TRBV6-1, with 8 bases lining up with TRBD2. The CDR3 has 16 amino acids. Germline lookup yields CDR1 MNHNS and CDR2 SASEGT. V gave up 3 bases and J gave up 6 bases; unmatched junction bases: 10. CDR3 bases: TGTGCCAGCAGTGAGTCGATAGCGGGGATATTCAATGAGCAGTTCTTC. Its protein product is CASSESIAGIFNEQFF.

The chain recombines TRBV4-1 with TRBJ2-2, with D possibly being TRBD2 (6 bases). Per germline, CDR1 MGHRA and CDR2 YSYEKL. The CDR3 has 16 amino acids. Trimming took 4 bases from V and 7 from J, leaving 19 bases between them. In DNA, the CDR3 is TGCGCCAGCAGCCGAGCCTCTAGCGCCGAGGGCGGGGAGCTGTTTTTT. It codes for CASSRASSAEGGELFF.

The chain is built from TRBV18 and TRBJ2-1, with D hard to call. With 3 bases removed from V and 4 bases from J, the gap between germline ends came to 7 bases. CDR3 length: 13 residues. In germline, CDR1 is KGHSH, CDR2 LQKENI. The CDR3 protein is CASSPEYYNEQFF. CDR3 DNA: TGTGCCAGCTCACCTGAGTATTACAATGAGCAGTTCTTC.

The CDR3 here is CASRRTITTSTDTQYF. The DNA of the CDR3 is TGTGCCAGCCGTCGGACTATCACGACTAGCACAGATACGCAGTATTTT. The chain couples TRBV2 to TRBJ2-3; TRBD2 might be the D (6 bases). The germline gives CDR1 SNHLY, CDR2 FYNNEI. This CDR3 spans 16 amino acids. The V end lost 8 bases, the J end lost 0 bases, and 18 bases lay between the germline ends.

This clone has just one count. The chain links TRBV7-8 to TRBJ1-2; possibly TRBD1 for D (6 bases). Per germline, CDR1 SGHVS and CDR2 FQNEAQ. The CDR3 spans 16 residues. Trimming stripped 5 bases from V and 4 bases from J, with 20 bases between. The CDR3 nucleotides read TGTGCCAGCAGCCCGGGGAGGGGGGGGCAGTCCTATGGCTACACCTTC. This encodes CASSPGRGGQSYGYTF. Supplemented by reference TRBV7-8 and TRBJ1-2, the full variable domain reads GAGVSQSPRYKVAKRGQDVALRCDPISGHVSLFWYQQALGQGPEFLTYFQNEAQLDKSGLPSDRFFAERPEGSVSTLKIQRTQQEDSAVYLCASSPGRGGQSYGYTFGSGTRLTVV.

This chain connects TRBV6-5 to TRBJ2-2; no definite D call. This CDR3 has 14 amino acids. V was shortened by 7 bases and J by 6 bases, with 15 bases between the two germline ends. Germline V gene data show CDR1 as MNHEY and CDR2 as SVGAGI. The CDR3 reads CASIRKGEAGELFF. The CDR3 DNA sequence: TGTGCCAGCATCAGAAAAGGAGAAGCCGGGGAGCTGTTTTTT.

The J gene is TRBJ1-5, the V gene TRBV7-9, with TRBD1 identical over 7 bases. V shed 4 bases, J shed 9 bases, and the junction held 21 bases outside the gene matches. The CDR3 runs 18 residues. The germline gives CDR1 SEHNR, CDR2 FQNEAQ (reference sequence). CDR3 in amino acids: CASSSQSSRDSAIAPQHF. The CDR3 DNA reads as TGTGCCAGCAGCTCTCAATCCTCCCGGGACAGTGCCATTGCGCCCCAGCATTTT.

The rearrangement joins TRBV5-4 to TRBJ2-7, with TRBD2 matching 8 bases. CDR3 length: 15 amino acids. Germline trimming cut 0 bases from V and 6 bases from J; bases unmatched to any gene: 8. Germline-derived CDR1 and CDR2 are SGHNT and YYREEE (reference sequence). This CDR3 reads CASSLGLSGKGEQYF. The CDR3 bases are TGTGCCAGCAGCTTGGGCCTTAGCGGGAAAGGCGAGCAGTACTTC.

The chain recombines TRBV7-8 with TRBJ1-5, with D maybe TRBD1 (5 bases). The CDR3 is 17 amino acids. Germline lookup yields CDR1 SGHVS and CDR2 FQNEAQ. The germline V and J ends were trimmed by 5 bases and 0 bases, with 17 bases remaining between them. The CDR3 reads CASSTGAVEISNQPQHF. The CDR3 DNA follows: TGTGCCAGCAGCACAGGCGCGGTGGAGATTAGCAATCAGCCCCAGCATTTT.

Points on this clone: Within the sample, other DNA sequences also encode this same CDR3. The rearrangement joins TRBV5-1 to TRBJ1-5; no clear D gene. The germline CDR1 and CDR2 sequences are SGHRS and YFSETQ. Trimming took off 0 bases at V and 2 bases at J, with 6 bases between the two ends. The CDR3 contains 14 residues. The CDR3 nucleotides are TGCGCCAGCAGCTTGGTAGGAGGCAATCAGCCCCAGCATTTT. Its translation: CASSLVGGNQPQHF.

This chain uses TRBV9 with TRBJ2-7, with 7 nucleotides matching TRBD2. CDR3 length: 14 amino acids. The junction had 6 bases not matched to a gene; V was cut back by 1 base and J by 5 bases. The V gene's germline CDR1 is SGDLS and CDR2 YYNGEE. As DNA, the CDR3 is TGTGCCAGCAGCGTAAGGGGAGGGATGGACGAGCAGTACTTC. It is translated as CASSVRGGMDEQYF.

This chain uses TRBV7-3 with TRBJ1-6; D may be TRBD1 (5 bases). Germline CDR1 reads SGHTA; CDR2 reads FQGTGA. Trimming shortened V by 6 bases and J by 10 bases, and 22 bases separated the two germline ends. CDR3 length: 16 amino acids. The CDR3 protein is CASSRTPGGLNSPLHF. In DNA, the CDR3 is TGTGCCAGCAGTCGGACCCCCGGGGGTCTAAACTCACCCCTCCACTTT. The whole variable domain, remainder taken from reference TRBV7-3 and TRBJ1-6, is GAGVSQTPSNKVTEKGKYVELRCDPISGHTALYWYRQSLGQGPEFLIYFQGTGAADDSGLPNDRFFAVRPEGSVSTLKIQRTERGDSAVYLCASSRTPGGLNSPLHFGNGTRLTVT.